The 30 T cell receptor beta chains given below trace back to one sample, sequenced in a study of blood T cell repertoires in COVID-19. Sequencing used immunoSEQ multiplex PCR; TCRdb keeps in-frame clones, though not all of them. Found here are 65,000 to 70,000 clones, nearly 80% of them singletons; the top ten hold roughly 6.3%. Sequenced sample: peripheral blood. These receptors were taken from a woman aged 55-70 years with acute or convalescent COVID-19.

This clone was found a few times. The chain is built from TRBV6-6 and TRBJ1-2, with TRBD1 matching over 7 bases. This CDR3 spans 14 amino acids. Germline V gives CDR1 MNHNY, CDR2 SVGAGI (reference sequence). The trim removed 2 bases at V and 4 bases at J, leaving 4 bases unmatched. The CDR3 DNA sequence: TGTGCCAGCAGTTACGGGACAGAGAGCTATGGCTACACCTTC. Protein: CASSYGTESYGYTF.

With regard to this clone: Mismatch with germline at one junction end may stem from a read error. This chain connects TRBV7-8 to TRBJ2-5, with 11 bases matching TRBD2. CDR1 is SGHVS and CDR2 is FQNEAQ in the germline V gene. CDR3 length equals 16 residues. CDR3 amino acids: CASSLAGGRYQETQYF. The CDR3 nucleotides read TGTGCCAGCAGCCTAGCGGGGGGTCGGTACCAAGAGACCCAGTACTTC.

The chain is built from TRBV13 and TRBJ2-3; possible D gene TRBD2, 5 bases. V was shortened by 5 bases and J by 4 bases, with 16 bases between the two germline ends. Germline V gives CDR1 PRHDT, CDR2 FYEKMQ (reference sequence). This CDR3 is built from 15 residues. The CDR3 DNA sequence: TGTGCCAGCAGCCTACGCGACGGACTGGCAGATACGCAGTATTTT. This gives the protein CASSLRDGLADTQYF.

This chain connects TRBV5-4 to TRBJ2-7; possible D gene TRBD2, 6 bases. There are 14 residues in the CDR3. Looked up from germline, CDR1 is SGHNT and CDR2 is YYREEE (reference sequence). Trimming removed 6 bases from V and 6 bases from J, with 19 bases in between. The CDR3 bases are TGTGCCAGCACCTCGGGACTCCAACCCGGCGAGCAGTACTTC. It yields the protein CASTSGLQPGEQYF.

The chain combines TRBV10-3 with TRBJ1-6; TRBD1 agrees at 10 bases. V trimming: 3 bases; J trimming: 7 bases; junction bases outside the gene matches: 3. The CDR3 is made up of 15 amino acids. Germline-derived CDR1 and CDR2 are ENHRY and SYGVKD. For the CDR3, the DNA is TGTGCCATCAGTGATCCGGGACAGGGGAATTCACCCCTCCACTTT. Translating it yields CAISDPGQGNSPLHF.

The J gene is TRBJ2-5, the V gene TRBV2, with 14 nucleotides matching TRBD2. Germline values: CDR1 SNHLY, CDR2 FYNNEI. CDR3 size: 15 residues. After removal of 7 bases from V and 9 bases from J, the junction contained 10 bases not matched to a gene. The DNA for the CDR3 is TGTGCCAGCACGGGGACTAGCGGGGGATCGGTGGCCCAGTACTTC. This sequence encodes CASTGTSGGSVAQYF.

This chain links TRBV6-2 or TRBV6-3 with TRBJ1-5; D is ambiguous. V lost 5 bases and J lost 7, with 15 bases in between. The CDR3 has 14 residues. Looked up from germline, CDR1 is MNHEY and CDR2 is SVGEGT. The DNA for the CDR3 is TGTGCCAGCAGTAACCCTACCCGAGAGCAGCCCCAGCATTTT. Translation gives CASSNPTREQPQHF.

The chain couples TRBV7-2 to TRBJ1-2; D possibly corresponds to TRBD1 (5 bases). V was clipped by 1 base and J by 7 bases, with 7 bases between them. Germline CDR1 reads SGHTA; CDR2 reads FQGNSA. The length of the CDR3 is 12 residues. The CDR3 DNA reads TGTGCCAGCAGCTTAGAGGGGTTTGGCTACACCTTC. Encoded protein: CASSLEGFGYTF.

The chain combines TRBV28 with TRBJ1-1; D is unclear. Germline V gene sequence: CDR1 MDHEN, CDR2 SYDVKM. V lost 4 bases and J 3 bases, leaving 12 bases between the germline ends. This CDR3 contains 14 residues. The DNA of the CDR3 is TGTGCCAGCAGTTCTTGGGAAGCGGACACTGAAGCTTTCTTT. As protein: CASSSWEADTEAFF.

Here the CDR3 reads CASSQDTSLLGYTF. The CDR3 coding sequence is TGCGCCAGCAGCCAGGACACGAGCTTACTTGGCTACACCTTC. The rearrangement joins TRBV4-3 to TRBJ1-2, with D tentatively TRBD1 (5 bases). The V end was cut by 3 bases, the J end by 7 bases, with 15 bases between. Germline V gives CDR1 LGHNA, CDR2 YSLEER. The CDR3 is 14 residues long.

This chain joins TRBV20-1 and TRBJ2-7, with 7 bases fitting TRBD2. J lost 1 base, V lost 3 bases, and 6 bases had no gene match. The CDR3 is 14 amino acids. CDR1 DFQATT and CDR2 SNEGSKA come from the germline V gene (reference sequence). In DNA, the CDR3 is TGCAGTGCTAGTCTGGGGGAGGGATCCTACGAGCAGTACTTC. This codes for CSASLGEGSYEQYF.

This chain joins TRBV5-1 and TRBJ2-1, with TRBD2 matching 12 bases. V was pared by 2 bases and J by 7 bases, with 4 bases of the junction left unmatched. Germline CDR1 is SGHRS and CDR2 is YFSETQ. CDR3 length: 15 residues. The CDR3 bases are TGCGCCAGCAGCTTTCTAGCGGGGGGGCTGAATGAGCAGTTCTTC. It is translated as CASSFLAGGLNEQFF.

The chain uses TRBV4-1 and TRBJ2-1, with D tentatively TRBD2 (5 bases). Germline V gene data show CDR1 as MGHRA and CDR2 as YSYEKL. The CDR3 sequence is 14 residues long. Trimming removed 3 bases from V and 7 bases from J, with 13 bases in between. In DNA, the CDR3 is TGCGCCAGCAGCCAGATTTTAGCGTCGAATGAGCAGTTCTTC. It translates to CASSQILASNEQFF.

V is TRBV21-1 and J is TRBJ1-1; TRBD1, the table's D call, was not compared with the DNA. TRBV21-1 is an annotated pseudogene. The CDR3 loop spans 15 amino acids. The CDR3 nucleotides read TGTGCCAGCAGCAAGGCGAGATCATACAGTTTCGGAGCTTTCTTT. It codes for CASSKARSYSFGAFF.

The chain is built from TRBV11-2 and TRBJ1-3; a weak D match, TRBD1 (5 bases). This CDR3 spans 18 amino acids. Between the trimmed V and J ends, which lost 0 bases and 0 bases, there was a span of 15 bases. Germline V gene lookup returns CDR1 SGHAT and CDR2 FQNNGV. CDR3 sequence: CASSLDPTGVHSGNTIYF. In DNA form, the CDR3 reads TGTGCCAGCAGCTTAGATCCAACAGGAGTACACTCTGGAAACACCATATATTTT.

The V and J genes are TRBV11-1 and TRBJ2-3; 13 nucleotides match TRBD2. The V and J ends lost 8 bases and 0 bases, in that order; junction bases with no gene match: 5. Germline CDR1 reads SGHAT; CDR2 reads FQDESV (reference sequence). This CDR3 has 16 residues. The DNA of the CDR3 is TGTGCCAGCTCCTTGGGACTAGCGGGGAGCACAGATACGCAGTATTTT. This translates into CASSLGLAGSTDTQYF.

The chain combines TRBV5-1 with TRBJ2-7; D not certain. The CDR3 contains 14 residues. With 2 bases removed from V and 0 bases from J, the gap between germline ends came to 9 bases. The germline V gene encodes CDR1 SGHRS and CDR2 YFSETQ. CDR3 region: CASSFQDSSYEQYF. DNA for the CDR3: TGCGCCAGCAGCTTTCAAGACTCCTCCTACGAGCAGTACTTC.

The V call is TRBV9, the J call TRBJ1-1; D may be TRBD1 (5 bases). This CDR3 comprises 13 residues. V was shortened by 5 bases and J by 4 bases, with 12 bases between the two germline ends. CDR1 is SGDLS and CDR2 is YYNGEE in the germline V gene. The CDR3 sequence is CASSTDGGTEAFF. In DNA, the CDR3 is TGTGCCAGCAGTACAGACGGGGGCACTGAAGCTTTCTTT.

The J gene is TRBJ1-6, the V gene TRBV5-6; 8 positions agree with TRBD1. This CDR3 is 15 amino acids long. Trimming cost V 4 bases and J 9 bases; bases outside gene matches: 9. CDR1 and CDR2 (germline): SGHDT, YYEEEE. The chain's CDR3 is CASSPRRQGTSPLHF. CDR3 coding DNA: TGTGCCAGCAGCCCCCGGAGACAGGGGACTTCACCCCTCCACTTT.

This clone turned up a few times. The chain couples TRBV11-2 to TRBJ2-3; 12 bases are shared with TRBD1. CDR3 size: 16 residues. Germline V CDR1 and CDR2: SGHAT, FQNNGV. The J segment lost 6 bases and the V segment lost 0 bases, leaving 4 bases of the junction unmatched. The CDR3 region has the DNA TGTGCCAGCAGCTTAGACCGGGACAGGGGGCTGGATACGCAGTATTTT. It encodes CASSLDRDRGLDTQYF.

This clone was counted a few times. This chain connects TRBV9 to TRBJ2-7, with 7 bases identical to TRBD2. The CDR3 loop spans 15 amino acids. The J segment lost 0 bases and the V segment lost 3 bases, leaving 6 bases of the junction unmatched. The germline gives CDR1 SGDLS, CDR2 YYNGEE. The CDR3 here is CASSAGGENSYEQYF. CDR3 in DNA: TGTGCCAGCAGCGCTGGGGGGGAAAACTCCTACGAGCAGTACTTC.

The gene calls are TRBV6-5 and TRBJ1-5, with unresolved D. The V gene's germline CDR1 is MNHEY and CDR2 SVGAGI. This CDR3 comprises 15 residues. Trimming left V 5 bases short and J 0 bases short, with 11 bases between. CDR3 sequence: CASSPSIHSNQPQHF. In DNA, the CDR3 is TGTGCCAGCAGTCCGAGCATCCATAGCAATCAGCCCCAGCATTTT.

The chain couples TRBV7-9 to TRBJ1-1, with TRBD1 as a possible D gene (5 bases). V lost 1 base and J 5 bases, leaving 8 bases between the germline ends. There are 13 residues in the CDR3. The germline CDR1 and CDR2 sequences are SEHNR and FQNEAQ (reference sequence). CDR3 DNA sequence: TGTGCCAGCAGCTTAGGTGGGGGGACTGAAGCTTTCTTT. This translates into CASSLGGGTEAFF.

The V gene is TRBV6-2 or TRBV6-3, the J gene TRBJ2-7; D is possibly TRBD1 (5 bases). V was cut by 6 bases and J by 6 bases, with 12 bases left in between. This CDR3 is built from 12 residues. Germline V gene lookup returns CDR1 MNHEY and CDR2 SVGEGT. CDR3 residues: CASSLNRPEQYF. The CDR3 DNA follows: TGTGCCAGCAGCCTAAACAGGCCCGAGCAGTACTTC.

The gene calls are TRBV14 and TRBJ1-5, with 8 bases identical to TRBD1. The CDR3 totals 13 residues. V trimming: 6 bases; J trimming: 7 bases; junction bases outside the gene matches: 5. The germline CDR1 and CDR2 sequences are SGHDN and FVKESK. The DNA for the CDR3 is TGTGCCAGCAGTCAGGGGGCCGAGCAGCCCCAGCATTTT. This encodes CASSQGAEQPQHF.

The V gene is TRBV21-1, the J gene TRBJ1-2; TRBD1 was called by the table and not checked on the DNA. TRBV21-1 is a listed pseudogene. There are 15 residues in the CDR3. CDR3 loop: CASSKGTGIIYGYTF. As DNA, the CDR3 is TGTGCCAGCAGCAAAGGCACAGGCATCATCTATGGCTACACCTTC.

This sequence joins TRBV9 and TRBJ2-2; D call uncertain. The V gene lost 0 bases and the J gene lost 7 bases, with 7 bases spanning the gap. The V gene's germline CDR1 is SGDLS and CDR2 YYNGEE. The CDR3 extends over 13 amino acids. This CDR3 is CASSVDLSGELFF. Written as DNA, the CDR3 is TGTGCCAGCAGCGTAGATCTGAGCGGGGAGCTGTTTTTT.

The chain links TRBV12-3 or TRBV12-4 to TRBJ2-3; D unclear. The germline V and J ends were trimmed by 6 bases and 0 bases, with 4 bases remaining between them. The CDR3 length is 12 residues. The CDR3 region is CASSLSTDTQYF. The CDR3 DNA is TGTGCCAGCAGCCTTAGCACAGATACGCAGTATTTT.

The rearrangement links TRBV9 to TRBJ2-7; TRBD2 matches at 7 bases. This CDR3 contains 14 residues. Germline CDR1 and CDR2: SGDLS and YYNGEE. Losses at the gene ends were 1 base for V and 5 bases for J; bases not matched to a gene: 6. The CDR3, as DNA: TGTGCCAGCAGCGTATCGCCGGGGAGGGACGAGCAGTACTTC. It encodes CASSVSPGRDEQYF.

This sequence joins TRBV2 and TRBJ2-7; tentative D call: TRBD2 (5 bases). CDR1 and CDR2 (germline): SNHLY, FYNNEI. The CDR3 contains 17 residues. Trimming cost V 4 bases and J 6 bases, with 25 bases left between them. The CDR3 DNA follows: TGTGCCAGCAGTGCTACGGGTGGCGGGTATGGCCTTGTCGAGCAGTACTTC. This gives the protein CASSATGGGYGLVEQYF.